Following are 20 T cell receptor beta chains from one sample sequenced in a study of identical twins. TCRdb processed the 5' RACE reads anew with MiXCR; each CDR3 protein has one entry. This sample yields about 430,000 distinct CDR3 sequences, of which less than 20% are seen a single time; roughly 12% belongs to the top ten. The sample comprised naive T cells sorted from blood. The receptor set was obtained from a man aged 50-59 years in good health.

This clonotype was observed a handful of times. The chain has TRBV5-1 and TRBJ1-2; a possible D gene is TRBD1 (5 bases). CDR3 length equals 16 residues. Germline V gene lookup returns CDR1 SGHRS and CDR2 YFSETQ. V lost 4 bases and J 5 bases, leaving 21 bases between the germline ends. CDR3 residues: CASSPNLGVGRYGYTF. As DNA, the CDR3 is TGCGCCAGCAGCCCGAACCTGGGGGTGGGCCGTTATGGCTACACCTTC.

The V gene is TRBV6-2 or TRBV6-3, the J gene TRBJ2-1, with a tentative D call TRBD2 (6 bases). The CDR3 extends over 15 amino acids. The V end lost 5 bases, the J end lost 7 bases, and 18 bases lay between the germline ends. Germline V gene data show CDR1 as MNHEY and CDR2 as SVGEGT. CDR3 sequence (DNA): TGTGCCAGCAGTGGGGCCTACCTAGCGAGAAATGAGCAGTTCTTC. Its translation: CASSGAYLARNEQFF.

Only a few counts were recorded for this clonotype. The chain is built from TRBV27 and TRBJ2-3, with a weak D call TRBD1 (5 bases). CDR1 and CDR2 from the germline V gene are MNHEY and SMNVEV (reference sequence). There are 17 residues in the CDR3. The ends were cut back, 5 bases at V and 0 bases at J, with 18 bases in the middle. In nucleotides, the CDR3 is TGTGCCAGCAGTCCCAGGGCGGTGGGCTCAAGCACAGATACGCAGTATTTT. This gives the protein CASSPRAVGSSTDTQYF.

V usage is TRBV4-3 and J usage is TRBJ2-3; 9 positions match TRBD2. Germline V gene data show CDR1 as LGHNA and CDR2 as YSLEER. Trimming at V came to 4 bases and at J to 7 bases, leaving 12 bases not matched to a gene. The CDR3 spans 16 residues. The CDR3 sequence: CASSPTGSGGPNTQYF. As DNA, the CDR3 is TGCGCCAGCAGCCCCACTGGTAGCGGGGGACCAAATACGCAGTATTTT.

J is TRBJ1-1 and V is TRBV18; weak D call: TRBD1 (6 bases). This CDR3 contains 12 residues. Germline V lookup: CDR1 KGHSH, CDR2 LQKENI. With 6 bases removed from V and 8 bases from J, the gap between germline ends came to 13 bases. In nucleotides, the CDR3 is TGTGCCAGCTCGGAGGACAGTACGGAAGCTTTCTTT. It codes for CASSEDSTEAFF. Together with reference TRBV18 and TRBJ1-1, the CDR3 gives the full variable domain: NAGVMQNPRHLVRRRGQEARLRCSPMKGHSHVYWYRQLPEEGLKFMVYLQKENIIDESGMPKERFSAEFPKEGPSILRIQQVVRGDSAAYFCASSEDSTEAFFGQGTRLTVV.

The chain carries TRBV19 and TRBJ2-2; TRBD2 might be the D (5 bases). Germline V gene lookup returns CDR1 LNHDA and CDR2 SQIVND (reference sequence). With 4 bases removed from V and 2 bases from J, the gap between germline ends came to 11 bases. The CDR3 has 15 residues. In DNA, the CDR3 is TGTGCCAGTAGTACTGCGGGTATCAACACCGGGGAGCTGTTTTTT. Protein product: CASSTAGINTGELFF.

This clonotype was detected ten times or more. V and J are TRBV7-2 and TRBJ2-7; 9 bases match TRBD1. Germline V gives CDR1 SGHTA, CDR2 FQGNSA. The CDR3 is 16 amino acids. With V trimmed by 5 bases and J by 6 bases, 14 bases remained unmatched. The CDR3 reads CASSRTLGQGIFEQYF. CDR3 in DNA: TGTGCCAGCAGCCGTACCTTGGGACAGGGAATTTTCGAGCAGTACTTC.

This clonotype was observed many times. The genes are TRBV10-3 and TRBJ2-1; 7 bases are a match to TRBD1. Per germline, CDR1 ENHRY and CDR2 SYGVKD. The CDR3 covers 16 residues. J was trimmed by 2 bases and V by 10 bases; bases with no gene match: 14. CDR3 sequence (DNA): TGTGCCACCTCTAATATCGACAGGGCGACCTACAATGAGCAGTTCTTC. This translates into CATSNIDRATYNEQFF.

This clonotype was counted ten times or more. J is TRBJ1-5 and V is TRBV5-6; perhaps TRBD1 as D (5 bases). V gave up 3 bases and J gave up 1 base, with 14 bases separating them. The CDR3 spans 16 residues. Per germline, CDR1 SGHDT and CDR2 YYEEEE. The CDR3 loop reads CASSWGGALSNQPQHF. In DNA, the CDR3 is TGTGCCAGCAGCTGGGGTGGGGCGCTGAGCAATCAGCCCCAGCATTTT.

The chain carries TRBV7-9 and TRBJ2-7; maybe TRBD1 (7 bases). There are 16 residues in the CDR3. V was clipped by 7 bases and J by 4 bases, with 23 bases between them. CDR1 is SEHNR, CDR2 FQNEAQ, per germline (reference sequence). The CDR3, as DNA: TGTGCCAGCACCCCTCCCCCAGGGGGGCGCCCGTACGAGCAGTACTTC. Amino acids: CASTPPPGGRPYEQYF.

A few counts support this clonotype. The chain combines TRBV11-2 with TRBJ2-1, with D perhaps TRBD1 (5 bases). CDR1 and CDR2 from the germline V gene are SGHAT and FQNNGV. The CDR3 has 15 residues. V lost 3 bases to trimming and J lost 7 bases, with 16 bases between them. For the CDR3, the DNA is TGTGCCAGCAGCTTGGGCAGGGCGCGAGGTAATGAGCAGTTCTTC. Its translation is CASSLGRARGNEQFF.

This clonotype has just a few counts. The chain couples TRBV5-5 to TRBJ1-2, with D unclear. This CDR3 comprises 15 residues. V lost 4 bases to trimming and J lost 4 bases, with 17 bases between them. The germline V gene encodes CDR1 SGHKS and CDR2 YYEKEE (reference sequence). CDR3 sequence (DNA): TGTGCCAGCAGCGGCCGGGATCTAAACACCTATGGCTACACCTTC. It yields the protein CASSGRDLNTYGYTF.

Only a few counts were recorded for this clonotype. The chain uses TRBV20-1 and TRBJ2-1; 9 bases map to TRBD2. This CDR3 contains 15 residues. The germline V gene has CDR1 DFQATT and CDR2 SNEGSKA (reference sequence). Trimming cost V 4 bases and J 0 bases; bases outside gene matches: 4. CDR3: CSATVAGVSYNEQFF. The CDR3 region has the DNA TGCAGTGCTACCGTAGCGGGAGTCTCCTACAATGAGCAGTTCTTC.

About this clonotype: This clone may be a read error of a much larger clone one base away. This rearrangement joins TRBV30 to TRBJ1-3, with a possible D match to TRBD1 (5 bases). Germline assignment: CDR1 GTSNPN and CDR2 SVGIG (reference sequence). The length of the CDR3 is 12 residues. Trimming removed 6 bases from V and 1 base from J, with 7 bases in between. This CDR3 is CACQGSGNTIYF. CDR3 DNA: TGTGCCTGCCAGGGTTCTGGAAACACCATATATTTT.

The sample holds a few counts of this clonotype. The rearrangement links TRBV7-2 to TRBJ1-2, with 7 nucleotides matching TRBD1. CDR1 and CDR2 from the germline V gene are SGHTA and FQGNSA. There are 14 residues in the CDR3. Trimming cost V 4 bases and J 5 bases; bases outside gene matches: 7. The DNA for the CDR3 is TGTGCCAGCAGCTCTACCGGGACAGCTTATGGCTACACCTTC. It translates to CASSSTGTAYGYTF.

The chain recombines TRBV5-1 with TRBJ1-2, with unresolved D. Deletions cut 0 bases from V and 0 bases from J, with 9 bases between. Germline V CDR1 and CDR2: SGHRS, YFSETQ. CDR3 size: 15 residues. This CDR3 reads CASSLERNTNYGYTF. Here the CDR3 DNA reads TGCGCCAGCAGCTTGGAACGGAATACTAACTATGGCTACACCTTC.

The chain recombines TRBV11-2 with TRBJ2-1, with TRBD2 identical over 11 bases. The CDR3 has 16 amino acids. V lost 2 bases and J lost 4; bases outside the gene matches: 4. Germline V CDR1 and CDR2: SGHAT, FQNNGV. The DNA for the CDR3 is TGTGCCAGCAGCTTACACGGGACTAGCGGTTACAATGAGCAGTTCTTC. This sequence encodes CASSLHGTSGYNEQFF.

The chain couples TRBV4-2 to TRBJ2-1; 11 nucleotides agree with TRBD2. With V trimmed by 5 bases and J by 7 bases, 7 bases remained unmatched. Germline V gives CDR1 LGHNA, CDR2 YNFKEQ. The CDR3 extends over 15 amino acids. CDR3 loop: CASSKFSGRANEQFF. CDR3 in DNA: TGTGCCAGCAGCAAATTTAGCGGGAGGGCTAATGAGCAGTTCTTC.

There are a few counts of this clonotype. V is TRBV29-1 and J is TRBJ2-5, with D maybe TRBD1 (6 bases). The CDR3 spans 14 residues. Between the trimmed V and J ends, which lost 5 bases and 4 bases, there was a span of 17 bases. Germline V gene sequence: CDR1 SQVTM, CDR2 ANQGSEA. For the CDR3, the DNA is TGCAGCGTTCGCCCTTTACAGGGTCCAGAGACCCAGTACTTC. Protein sequence: CSVRPLQGPETQYF.

This clonotype was counted a few times. The V call is TRBV20-1, the J call TRBJ1-2; 7 nucleotides match TRBD1. Per the germline V gene, CDR1 is DFQATT and CDR2 is SNEGSKA (reference sequence). Trimming at V came to 4 bases and at J to 1 base, leaving 15 bases not matched to a gene. The CDR3 totals 17 residues. CDR3 region: CSAKIRDSHLRNYGYTF. The CDR3 DNA reads TGCAGTGCTAAGATCCGGGACAGCCATCTCCGTAACTATGGCTACACCTTC.